Shown below are 28 T cell receptor beta chains from a single sample sequenced in a study of shared clonotypes between healthy human individuals. Naive CD8 cells, CD45RO-negative and positively selected for CCR7, excluded terminally differentiated effector memory CD45RA+ cells. Clones were sequenced by immunoSEQ multiplex PCR, and TCRdb holds only the in-frame ones, with some missing. In the table there are 800,000 or so clones, just over 95% of which are singletons. The sample was naive CD8+ T cells sorted from blood. Receptors were obtained from a man aged 25 to 40 in good health.

The chain uses TRBV6-5 and TRBJ2-7; D not certain. The CDR3 loop spans 12 amino acids. Trimming removed 7 bases at V and 5 bases at J, with 12 bases between. Germline values: CDR1 MNHEY, CDR2 SVGAGI. This CDR3 is CASMSTWDEQYF. CDR3 DNA sequence: TGTGCCAGCATGTCGACCTGGGACGAGCAGTACTTC.

The chain carries TRBV11-1 and TRBJ2-3, with TRBD1 matching over 11 bases. Germline V CDR1 and CDR2: SGHAT, FQDESV (reference sequence). J lost 1 base, V lost 5 bases, and 5 bases had no gene match. This CDR3 has 16 residues. In nucleotides, the CDR3 is TGTGCCAGCAGCAAACGGACAGGGGGCGGCACAGATACGCAGTATTTT. This gives the protein CASSKRTGGGTDTQYF.

Of note for this clone: Other DNA sequences in the sample encode the same CDR3. The rearrangement links TRBV4-2 to TRBJ2-7; 7 positions match TRBD2. V gave up 3 bases and J gave up 4 bases; unmatched junction bases: 0. CDR1 LGHNA and CDR2 YNFKEQ come from the germline V gene. The CDR3 has 12 residues. The CDR3 nucleotides read TGTGCCAGCAGCCAGGGGGGGTACGAGCAGTACTTC. Protein product: CASSQGGYEQYF.

The chain uses TRBV11-2 and TRBJ2-1; TRBD1 matches at 12 bases. Germline lookup yields CDR1 SGHAT and CDR2 FQNNGV. The CDR3 has 18 residues. The J segment lost 6 bases and the V segment lost 6 bases, leaving 15 bases of the junction unmatched. The DNA for the CDR3 is TGTGCCAGCAGAGGGACAGGGGGCGAGTTGGGAAAGGGCAATGAGCAGTTCTTC. The encoded protein is CASRGTGGELGKGNEQFF.

This chain links TRBV28 with TRBJ2-5; 9 bases line up with TRBD1. The germline gives CDR1 MDHEN, CDR2 SYDVKM. The CDR3 sequence is 16 residues long. V shed 5 bases and J 2 bases; nucleotides not matched to a gene: 9. CDR3 protein: CASSEGTGRGQETQYF. The CDR3 DNA sequence: TGTGCCAGCAGTGAAGGGACAGGGAGGGGGCAAGAGACCCAGTACTTC.

This clone was counted once. V is TRBV2 and J is TRBJ2-2; 8 bases map to TRBD1. Trimming at V came to 9 bases and at J to 6 bases, leaving 12 bases not matched to a gene. The germline V gene encodes CDR1 SNHLY and CDR2 FYNNEI. The CDR3 has 15 amino acids. The DNA for the CDR3 is TGTGCCAGAACTGTCGGCAGGGGGCTGTCCGGGGAGCTGTTTTTT. This gives the protein CARTVGRGLSGELFF.

The chain carries TRBV28 and TRBJ2-3, with TRBD2 identical over 13 bases. This CDR3 contains 19 residues. The junction had 16 bases not matched to a gene; V was cut back by 5 bases and J by 5 bases. Germline CDR1 reads MDHEN; CDR2 reads SYDVKM. CDR3 sequence: CASSPTGRVLAGGLDTQYF. CDR3 sequence (DNA): TGTGCCAGCAGTCCTACTGGGAGGGTACTAGCGGGAGGGTTAGATACGCAGTATTTT.

The chain combines TRBV6-5 with TRBJ2-1; D remains ambiguous. Trimming stripped 6 bases from V and 6 bases from J, with 9 bases between. Germline CDR1 MNHEY, CDR2 SVGAGI. CDR3 length: 12 amino acids. The CDR3: CASSSRPNEQFF. CDR3 in DNA: TGTGCCAGCAGCTCCCGACCCAATGAGCAGTTCTTC.

The J gene is TRBJ2-5, the V gene TRBV7-8; TRBD2 matches 11 bases. The CDR3 runs 17 residues. Germline CDR1 reads SGHVS; CDR2 reads FQNEAQ. Unmatched junction bases numbered 6, after V lost 3 bases and J lost 0 bases. The CDR3 reads CASSFDPGLADQETQYF. The CDR3 DNA sequence: TGTGCCAGCAGCTTTGACCCGGGACTAGCGGACCAAGAGACCCAGTACTTC.

The chain employs TRBV29-1 and TRBJ2-1; 10 nucleotides match TRBD2. Germline V gene lookup returns CDR1 SQVTM and CDR2 ANQGSEA. CDR3 length: 15 amino acids. V lost 1 base and J lost 9; bases outside the gene matches: 9. CDR3 residues: CSVEVPGLASAEQFF. The CDR3 DNA is TGCAGCGTTGAAGTACCGGGACTAGCGTCCGCTGAGCAGTTCTTC.

This rearrangement joins TRBV6-6 to TRBJ1-2, with unresolved D. This CDR3 is 13 amino acids long. Trimming shortened V by 11 bases and J by 4 bases, and 17 bases separated the two germline ends. Germline values: CDR1 MNHNY, CDR2 SVGAGI (reference sequence). The CDR3 DNA is TGTGCCGCCGACCAGGACCTGGCCTATGGCTACACCTTC. The encoded protein is CAADQDLAYGYTF.

This sequence joins TRBV9 and TRBJ2-6; D may match TRBD1 or TRBD2 (5 bases each). Deletions cut 3 bases from V and 0 bases from J, with 13 bases between. Looked up from germline, CDR1 is SGDLS and CDR2 is YYNGEE. CDR3 size: 17 residues. The CDR3 protein is CASSARVGVSGANVLTF. Written as DNA, the CDR3 is TGTGCCAGCAGCGCAAGGGTGGGGGTCTCTGGGGCCAACGTCCTGACTTTC. Full variable domain (remainder filled in from reference TRBV9 and TRBJ2-6): DSGVTQTPKHLITATGQRVTLRCSPRSGDLSVYWYQQSLDQGLQFLIQYYNGEERAKGNILERFSAQQFPDLHSELNLSSLELGDSALYFCASSARVGVSGANVLTFGAGSRLTVL.

This sequence joins TRBV27 and TRBJ2-7; 7 bases align to TRBD2. The germline CDR1 and CDR2 sequences are MNHEY and SMNVEV (reference sequence). The CDR3 is made up of 17 amino acids. The V segment lost 3 bases and the J segment 4 bases; nucleotides outside the gene matches: 15. The CDR3 region is CASSLRLRGVSPYEQYF. CDR3 DNA: TGTGCCAGCAGTTTGCGACTCCGGGGGGTGTCCCCTTACGAGCAGTACTTC.

The chain has TRBV11-2 and TRBJ1-3; D gene unclear. Germline values: CDR1 SGHAT, CDR2 FQNNGV. The length of the CDR3 is 15 residues. V was pared by 5 bases and J by 4 bases, with 15 bases between. The CDR3 region has the DNA TGTGCCAGCAGCGCACCTAAGGGATCCGGAAACACCATATATTTT. Its protein product is CASSAPKGSGNTIYF.

V is TRBV2 and J is TRBJ1-4; TRBD1 agrees at 10 bases. The CDR3 runs to 13 residues. Germline lookup yields CDR1 SNHLY and CDR2 FYNNEI. The ends lost 10 bases at V and 7 bases at J; junction bases unmatched: 6. The CDR3 reads CANSGTGVEKLFF. The CDR3 DNA reads TGTGCCAACTCCGGGACAGGGGTTGAAAAACTGTTTTTT. The full variable domain, rest sourced from reference TRBV2 and TRBJ1-4, is EPEVTQTPSHQVTQMGQEVILRCVPISNHLYFYWYRQILGQKVEFLVSFYNNEISEKSEIFDDQFSVERPDGSNFTLKIRSTKLEDSAMYFCANSGTGVEKLFFGSGTQLSVL.

V and J are TRBV7-8 and TRBJ1-1; D gene uncertain. Germline V gene data show CDR1 as SGHVS and CDR2 as FQNEAQ. The CDR3 is 13 amino acids. V was pared by 1 base and J by 8 bases, with 11 bases between. The CDR3 loop reads CASSLGLTREAFF. The CDR3 DNA sequence: TGTGCCAGCAGCTTAGGCCTCACGAGGGAAGCTTTCTTT.

The chain employs TRBV7-8 and TRBJ2-1, with 8 bases lining up with TRBD2. V shed 7 bases, J shed 7 bases, and the junction held 9 bases outside the gene matches. This CDR3 comprises 14 residues. Germline V gives CDR1 SGHVS, CDR2 FQNEAQ. The CDR3 coding sequence is TGTGCCAGCATTGGGACTAGGGGTGGAAATGAGCAGTTCTTC. Encoded protein: CASIGTRGGNEQFF.

The chain joins TRBV6-5 to TRBJ2-1; D gene unclear. Trimming stripped 5 bases from V and 0 bases from J, with 8 bases between. Germline lookup yields CDR1 MNHEY and CDR2 SVGAGI. This CDR3 spans 14 amino acids. DNA for the CDR3: TGTGCCAGCAGTGGCCAGAGCTCCTACAATGAGCAGTTCTTC. This gives the protein CASSGQSSYNEQFF.

The chain employs TRBV28 and TRBJ2-3; D is undetermined. This CDR3 comprises 13 residues. Between the trimmed V and J ends, which lost 5 bases and 4 bases, there was a span of 10 bases. Per the germline V gene, CDR1 is MDHEN and CDR2 is SYDVKM. CDR3: CASSRGLADTQYF. CDR3 bases: TGTGCCAGCAGTCGCGGATTAGCAGATACGCAGTATTTT.

The chain combines TRBV27 with TRBJ1-4; D gene ambiguous. Germline-derived CDR1 and CDR2 are MNHEY and SMNVEV (reference sequence). CDR3 size: 16 residues. Trimming removed 5 bases from V and 3 bases from J, with 16 bases in between. This CDR3 is CASSRGAGLSNEKLFF. In DNA, the CDR3 is TGTGCCAGCAGTAGAGGTGCGGGGTTGTCTAATGAAAAACTGTTTTTT.

The chain uses TRBV14 and TRBJ2-1; D ambiguous. Between the trimmed V and J ends, which lost 2 bases and 0 bases, there was a span of 8 bases. Germline V gives CDR1 SGHDN, CDR2 FVKESK. The CDR3 contains 15 residues. The CDR3 bases are TGTGCCAGCAGCCAACTCGTAAGCTCCTACAATGAGCAGTTCTTC. Encoded protein: CASSQLVSSYNEQFF.

The chain joins TRBV29-1 to TRBJ2-5; the match to TRBD2 covers 7 bases. This CDR3 is built from 14 residues. Germline CDR1 SQVTM, CDR2 ANQGSEA. Losses at the gene ends were 4 bases for V and 5 bases for J; bases not matched to a gene: 10. The CDR3 here is CSVGVAGDRETQYF. CDR3 coding DNA: TGCAGCGTTGGGGTCGCGGGAGACCGGGAGACCCAGTACTTC.

This clone has a single count. The CDR3 protein is CASSSGTVNEQFF. The DNA of the CDR3 is TGTGCCAGCAGTAGCGGGACAGTCAATGAGCAGTTCTTC. The chain links TRBV7-6 to TRBJ2-1, with D tentatively TRBD2 (8 bases). The CDR3 has 13 amino acids. Germline CDR1 and CDR2: SGHVS and FNYEAQ. V was cut by 6 bases and J by 6 bases, with 12 bases left in between.

This chain joins TRBV19 and TRBJ1-1; 10 nucleotides match TRBD1. V gave up 6 bases and J gave up 7 bases; unmatched junction bases: 11. CDR1 and CDR2 (germline): LNHDA, SQIVND (reference sequence). CDR3 length: 15 residues. CDR3 DNA sequence: TGTGCCAGTAGCATCCTGGGACAGGGGACCAATGAAGCTTTCTTT. The encoded protein is CASSILGQGTNEAFF.

This chain connects TRBV9 to TRBJ2-5, with 7 bases matching TRBD2. After removal of 4 bases from V and 5 bases from J, the junction contained 14 bases not matched to a gene. This CDR3 is 16 amino acids long. Germline-derived CDR1 and CDR2 are SGDLS and YYNGEE. In nucleotides, the CDR3 is TGTGCCAGCAGCTCACCCTGGGGGGGAGGGCCGGAGACCCAGTACTTC. Protein product: CASSSPWGGGPETQYF.

The gene calls are TRBV6-5 and TRBJ2-7, with TRBD2 matching 9 bases. The germline gives CDR1 MNHEY, CDR2 SVGAGI. This CDR3 region has 15 residues. J lost 3 bases, V lost 5 bases, and 8 bases had no gene match. The chain's CDR3 is CASSLGASGNYEQYF. The CDR3 DNA reads TGTGCCAGCAGTCTAGGGGCTAGCGGGAACTACGAGCAGTACTTC.

The chain is built from TRBV2 and TRBJ1-5, with TRBD1 matching 8 bases. The ends lost 6 bases at V and 4 bases at J; junction bases unmatched: 5. The CDR3 runs 14 residues. Per the germline V gene, CDR1 is SNHLY and CDR2 is FYNNEI. DNA of the CDR3: TGTGCCAGCAGCCAAGGACAGGGTAATCAGCCCCAGCATTTT. It is translated as CASSQGQGNQPQHF.

The chain is built from TRBV27 and TRBJ2-7; TRBD1 matches 8 bases. The CDR3 sequence is 14 residues long. V trimming: 4 bases; J trimming: 3 bases; junction bases outside the gene matches: 5. Germline V gene sequence: CDR1 MNHEY, CDR2 SMNVEV (reference sequence). CDR3 sequence reads: CASSSLDRVYEQYF. The CDR3 DNA reads as TGTGCCAGCAGTTCCCTGGACAGGGTCTACGAGCAGTACTTC.